This TCR beta chain was sequenced during a study of OX40 agonist ivuxolimab in advanced cancers. A note on this clone: Antigen unknown.

Overall study results and limits: In the 0.1 to 3.0 mg/kg range, CD4+ and CD8+ blood T cells had expanded clonally by week 6.

Repertoires were generated with immunoSEQ multiplex PCR, while TCRdb's copy carries only in-frame clones and drops some. The sample has 95,000 to 100,000 clones, approximately 80% seen once. Sequences were derived from CD4+ or CD8+ T cells sorted from blood, sampled in a trial of the OX40 agonist ivuxolimab. The TCR originated in an adult with an advanced solid tumor such as melanoma, head and neck, liver or kidney cancer.

The CDR3 DNA reads as TGTGCCAGCTCACCAGGCCAGGGAGAAGCTTTCTTT. Its protein product is CASSPGQGEAFF. V gene TRBV18 combines with J gene TRBJ1-1, with D possibly TRBD1 on 5 matching bases. Trimming pared 2 bases from V and 8 bases from J, leaving 9 bases between. The germline V gene encodes CDR1 KGHSH and CDR2 LQKENI. The CDR3 is 12 residues long.